A single sample gave rise to the 17 T cell receptor beta chains below, sequenced in a study of blood T cell repertoires in COVID-19. TCRdb keeps only in-frame clones here, not all; method: immunoSEQ multiplex PCR. The table records around 200,000 clones, around four fifths of them present only once. The material sequenced was peripheral blood. Receptors originate from a woman aged 50 to 65 with acute or convalescent COVID-19.

The V call is TRBV29-1, the J call TRBJ2-7; 10 bases agree with TRBD2. Germline CDR1 SQVTM, CDR2 ANQGSEA. Losses at the gene ends were 4 bases for V and 6 bases for J; bases not matched to a gene: 9. The length of the CDR3 is 14 residues. The CDR3 spells CSVGGGLAGAEQYF. CDR3 bases: TGCAGCGTTGGGGGAGGTCTAGCGGGAGCCGAGCAGTACTTC.

The chain joins TRBV5-1 to TRBJ2-5, with 12 bases aligning to TRBD1. Germline V gene sequence: CDR1 SGHRS, CDR2 YFSETQ. The CDR3 spans 16 residues. Germline trimming cut 4 bases from V and 1 base from J; bases unmatched to any gene: 5. This CDR3 reads CASSQGDRGLQETQYF. The CDR3, as DNA: TGCGCCAGCAGCCAGGGGGACAGGGGGCTCCAAGAGACCCAGTACTTC. Filled out from reference TRBV5-1 and TRBJ2-5, the complete variable domain reads KAGVTQTPRYLIKTRGQQVTLSCSPISGHRSVSWYQQTPGQGLQFLFEYFSETQRNKGNFPGRFSGRQFSNSRSEMNVSTLELGDSALYLCASSQGDRGLQETQYFGPGTRLLVL.

This chain uses TRBV5-6 with TRBJ1-1, with 9 bases lining up with TRBD1. There are 14 residues in the CDR3. Germline assignment: CDR1 SGHDT and CDR2 YYEEEE. The V segment lost 4 bases and the J segment 3 bases; nucleotides outside the gene matches: 4. The CDR3 sequence is CASSRGQGDTEAFF. The CDR3 DNA reads TGTGCCAGCAGCCGGGGACAGGGCGACACTGAAGCTTTCTTT.

This sequence joins TRBV28 and TRBJ1-6, with 7 nucleotides matching TRBD1. Trimming removed 8 bases from V and 6 bases from J; junction bases left unmatched: 7. The CDR3 is 14 amino acids. Germline V gives CDR1 MDHEN, CDR2 SYDVKM. In DNA form, the CDR3 reads TGTGCCAGCGGAACTGGGACAGTTAATTCACCCCTCCACTTT. It encodes CASGTGTVNSPLHF.

The chain recombines TRBV6-5 with TRBJ2-5, with 7 bases aligning to TRBD1. Germline CDR1 and CDR2: MNHEY and SVGAGI. Losses at the gene ends were 8 bases for V and 9 bases for J; bases not matched to a gene: 6. The CDR3 covers 11 residues. As DNA, the CDR3 is TGTGCCAGCGGACAGGTTGAGGCCCAGTACTTC. It specifies CASGQVEAQYF.

The chain has TRBV28 and TRBJ1-2; TRBD1 might be the D (5 bases). Trimming pared 10 bases from V and 4 bases from J, leaving 13 bases between. Germline CDR1 reads MDHEN; CDR2 reads SYDVKM. This CDR3 comprises 12 residues. The DNA for the CDR3 is TGTGCCACACATCGACAGATCTATGGCTACACCTTC. Protein product: CATHRQIYGYTF.

This clone occurred a few times. This sequence joins TRBV30 and TRBJ2-2; a possible D gene is TRBD2 (6 bases). Germline CDR1 GTSNPN, CDR2 SVGIG (reference sequence). Trimming cost V 1 base and J 7 bases, with 13 bases left between them. The CDR3 contains 14 residues. The CDR3, as DNA: TGTGCCTGGAGTGACGGAGGGTGGGGCGGGGAGCTGTTTTTT. Translating gives CAWSDGGWGGELFF.

The rearrangement uses TRBV9 and TRBJ2-1; perhaps TRBD1 as D (6 bases). Germline lookup yields CDR1 SGDLS and CDR2 YYNGEE. Trimming stripped 8 bases from V and 3 bases from J, with 18 bases between. This CDR3 has 15 residues. The DNA of the CDR3 is TGTGCCAGTCAACCGGGACAAATATTCTACAATGAGCAGTTCTTC. Its protein product is CASQPGQIFYNEQFF.

J is TRBJ2-7 and V is TRBV5-6; TRBD1 aligns across 9 bases. Unmatched junction bases numbered 3, after V lost 3 bases and J lost 2 bases. The CDR3 length is 14 residues. Germline loops: CDR1 SGHDT, CDR2 YYEEEE. CDR3 sequence reads: CASSWRQGAYEQYF. The CDR3 DNA reads TGTGCCAGCAGCTGGAGACAGGGGGCCTACGAGCAGTACTTC.

V gene TRBV25-1 combines with J gene TRBJ1-5, with 8 bases fitting TRBD1. This CDR3 is built from 13 residues. V trimming: 6 bases; J trimming: 9 bases; junction bases outside the gene matches: 7. Germline-derived CDR1 and CDR2 are MGHDK and SYGVNS. CDR3 in amino acids: CASRGQGLGPQHF. The CDR3 nucleotides read TGTGCCAGCAGAGGACAGGGATTGGGGCCCCAGCATTTT.

This chain joins TRBV6-5 and TRBJ1-2; 10 positions agree with TRBD1. The CDR3 consists of 16 residues. Per germline, CDR1 MNHEY and CDR2 SVGAGI. J was trimmed by 4 bases and V by 2 bases; bases with no gene match: 7. CDR3 in DNA: TGTGCCAGCAGTTACGACGGGACAGGGGTGACCTATGGCTACACCTTC. It yields the protein CASSYDGTGVTYGYTF.

This chain joins TRBV24-1 and TRBJ1-4; D gene uncertain. The V gene lost 3 bases and the J gene lost 0 bases, with 7 bases spanning the gap. The CDR3 loop spans 15 amino acids. CDR1 and CDR2 (germline): KGHDR, SFDVKD. The CDR3 sequence is CATSDGSATNEKLFF. In nucleotides, the CDR3 is TGTGCCACCAGTGATGGGAGTGCAACTAATGAAAAACTGTTTTTT.

J is TRBJ1-1 and V is TRBV29-1; possible D gene TRBD1, 5 bases. This CDR3 has 14 residues. V lost 7 bases to trimming and J lost 5 bases, with 20 bases between them. The germline CDR1 and CDR2 sequences are SQVTM and ANQGSEA. The CDR3 sequence: CSALWGVQTTEAFF. CDR3 nucleotide sequence: TGCAGCGCCCTCTGGGGCGTCCAGACGACTGAAGCTTTCTTT.

The chain links TRBV7-9 to TRBJ1-6, with D maybe TRBD1 (6 bases). Trimming shortened V by 5 bases and J by 6 bases, and 11 bases separated the two germline ends. CDR3 length: 14 amino acids. Germline V gene lookup returns CDR1 SEHNR and CDR2 FQNEAQ (reference sequence). CDR3 coding DNA: TGTGCCAGCAGCCTCAGGGGCGCTAATTCACCCCTCCACTTT. This sequence encodes CASSLRGANSPLHF.

The chain couples TRBV4-1 to TRBJ2-3, with D unclear. The germline V and J ends were trimmed by 2 bases and 6 bases, with 6 bases remaining between them. The CDR3 covers 12 residues. CDR1 and CDR2 from the germline V gene are MGHRA and YSYEKL. In DNA, the CDR3 is TGCGCCAGCAGCCAACTTGAGGATACGCAGTATTTT. It yields the protein CASSQLEDTQYF.

This rearrangement joins TRBV6-5 to TRBJ1-2; 8 bases agree with TRBD1. This CDR3 has 13 residues. V trimming: 7 bases; J trimming: 6 bases; junction bases outside the gene matches: 7. Germline V CDR1 and CDR2: MNHEY, SVGAGI. The CDR3 DNA reads as TGTGCCAGCACTATGTCAGGGGGCGATGGCTACACCTTC. It translates to CASTMSGGDGYTF.

This clone was observed a handful of times. The chain has TRBV19 and TRBJ1-2; 8 bases fit TRBD1. V shed 3 bases, J shed 5 bases, and the junction held 5 bases outside the gene matches. Germline V lookup: CDR1 LNHDA, CDR2 SQIVND (reference sequence). The CDR3 length is 14 residues. The CDR3 DNA sequence: TGTGCCAGTAGTATGGAGCAGGGGGCTTATGGCTACACCTTC. This sequence encodes CASSMEQGAYGYTF.